This T cell receptor beta chain came from a study of blood T cell repertoires in COVID-19. Study summary: Acute and convalescent COVID-19 samples came from the United States, Italy and Spain. The cDNA or gDNA used as material had been derived from T cells, B-cell-depleted T cells, or PBMCs.

Study processing details: Amplification from reference gene primers served as the basis for estimated nucleated cell counts. Sequencing used immunoSEQ multiplex PCR; TCRdb keeps in-frame clones, though not all of them. V, J and clone size derive from that table, while D and trimming were established from the DNA sequence. Among about 28,000 clones, over 75% were seen once, and the ten largest hold 5.5% to 7.5%. Only a few counts were recorded for this clone. This CDR3 spans 15 amino acids. CDR1 is MNHNY and CDR2 is SVGAGI in the germline V gene (reference sequence). V lost 7 bases and J lost 3; bases outside the gene matches: 12.

The chain combines TRBV6-6 with TRBJ2-7; TRBD1 matches 7 bases. Sample: peripheral blood. The receptor was isolated from a human donor in a cohort sampled during active COVID-19. The CDR3 region is CASTLTPGTDYEQYF. CDR3 nucleotide sequence: TGTGCCAGCACTCTCACCCCCGGGACAGACTACGAGCAGTACTTC.